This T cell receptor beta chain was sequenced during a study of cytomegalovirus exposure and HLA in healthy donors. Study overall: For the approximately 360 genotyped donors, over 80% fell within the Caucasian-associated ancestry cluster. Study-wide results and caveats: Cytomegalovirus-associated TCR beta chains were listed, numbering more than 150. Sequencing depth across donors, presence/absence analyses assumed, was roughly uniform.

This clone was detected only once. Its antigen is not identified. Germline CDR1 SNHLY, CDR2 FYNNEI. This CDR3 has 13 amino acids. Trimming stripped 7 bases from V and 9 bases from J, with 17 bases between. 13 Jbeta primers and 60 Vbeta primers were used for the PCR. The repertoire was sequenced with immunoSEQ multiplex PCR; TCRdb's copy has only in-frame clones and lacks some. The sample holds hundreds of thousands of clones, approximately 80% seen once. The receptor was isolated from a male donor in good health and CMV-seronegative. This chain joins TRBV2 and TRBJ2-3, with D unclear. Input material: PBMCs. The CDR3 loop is CASTVSTDGTQYF. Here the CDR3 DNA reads TGTGCCAGCACCGTAAGCACTGACGGGACGCAGTATTTT.